This TCR beta chain was captured by sequencing in a study of T cells after yellow fever vaccination. Whole-study context: SMART-Seq v4 Ultra Low Input prepared the low-cell-number fractions.

This clonotype was seen many times. They built TCR cDNA with 5'RACE template switching, a step that put in a universal primer site and UMIs. One entry per CDR3 protein results from TCRdb running MiXCR on the 5' RACE reads. This sample has 40,000 to 55,000 distinct CDR3 sequences, with approximately 7% found just once. The sequence came from a man between 18 and 29 years old who received the YFV17D yellow fever vaccine. Material: CD8+ T cells not binding an NS4B(214-222) dextramer, sorted from PBMCs, obtained 45 days after the first yellow fever vaccination.

The CDR3 loop reads CASSYLGEANYGYTF. The DNA of the CDR3 is TGTGCCAGCAGTTATCTAGGCGAAGCTAACTATGGCTACACCTTC. The J gene is TRBJ1-2, the V gene TRBV6-5; D remains unclear. The CDR3 runs to 15 residues. Germline lookup yields CDR1 MNHEY and CDR2 SVGAGI. Trimming pared 3 bases from V and 0 bases from J, leaving 11 bases between.